This T cell receptor (beta chain) was documented in a study of blood T cell repertoires in COVID-19. As for the study in general: Some COVID-19 samples were acute and others convalescent; all came from the United States, Italy and Spain. PBMCs, B-cell-depleted T cells, or T cells were the source of the cDNA or gDNA that made up the material.

Germline CDR1 reads MDHEN; CDR2 reads SYDVKM. This CDR3 has 15 residues. The V end lost 9 bases, the J end lost 1 base, and 16 bases lay between the germline ends. The authors' processing: Nucleated cell number was recorded as an estimate derived from reference gene primer amplification. The data were produced by immunoSEQ multiplex PCR, yet TCRdb's version contains in-frame clones alone and is incomplete. V and J calls and clone size are copied from that table; D and trimming were computed from the DNA. The table lists roughly 94,000 clones, 65% to 90% of them singletons, with about 25% in the top ten.

This clonotype was sampled from a man in his sixties with acute or convalescent COVID-19. Sequencing was done on a sample of peripheral blood. The rearrangement uses TRBV28 and TRBJ2-1; maybe TRBD2 (7 bases). This chain's CDR3 is CASIRRGGSYNEQFF. In DNA form, the CDR3 reads TGTGCCAGTATTCGAAGGGGGGGGTCCTACAATGAGCAGTTCTTC.